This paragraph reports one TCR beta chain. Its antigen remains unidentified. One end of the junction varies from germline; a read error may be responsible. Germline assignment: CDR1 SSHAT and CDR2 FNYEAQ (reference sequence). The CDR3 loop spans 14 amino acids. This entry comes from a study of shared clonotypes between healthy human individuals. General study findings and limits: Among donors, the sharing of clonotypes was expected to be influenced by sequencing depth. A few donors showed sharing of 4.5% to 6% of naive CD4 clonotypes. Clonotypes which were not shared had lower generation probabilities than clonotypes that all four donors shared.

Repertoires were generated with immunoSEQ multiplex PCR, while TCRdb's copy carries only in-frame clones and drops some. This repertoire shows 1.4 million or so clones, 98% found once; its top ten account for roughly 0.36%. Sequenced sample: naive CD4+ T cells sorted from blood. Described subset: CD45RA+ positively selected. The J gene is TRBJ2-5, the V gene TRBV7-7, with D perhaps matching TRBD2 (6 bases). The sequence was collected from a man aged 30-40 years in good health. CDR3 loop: CASSLRRGQETQYF. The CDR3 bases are TGTGCTAGCAGCTTGCGGCGGGGTCAAGAGACCCAGTACTTC.